Below are 24 T cell receptor beta chains sequenced from a single sample in a study of cytomegalovirus exposure and HLA in healthy donors. Researchers ran the PCR with 60 Vbeta and 13 Jbeta primers. Sequencing used immunoSEQ multiplex PCR; TCRdb keeps in-frame clones, though not all of them. The sample lists roughly 110,000 clones; around three quarters were seen once. The sequenced sample was PBMCs. The receptors were gathered from a boy younger than 18 in good health and CMV-seronegative.

This clone was found a few times. The J gene is TRBJ1-1, the V gene TRBV6-6, with 7 bases identical to TRBD1. Per germline, CDR1 MNHNY and CDR2 SVGAGI (reference sequence). The trim removed 8 bases at V and 1 base at J, leaving 4 bases unmatched. This CDR3 spans 13 amino acids. The CDR3 region is CASLGDRNTEAFF. The CDR3 DNA reads TGTGCCAGCTTGGGGGACAGGAACACTGAAGCTTTCTTT.

The genes are TRBV4-3 and TRBJ2-3; 10 bases fit TRBD2. V was pared by 0 bases and J by 4 bases, with 7 bases of the junction left unmatched. This CDR3 comprises 17 residues. Germline V gene lookup returns CDR1 LGHNA and CDR2 YSLEER. The CDR3 loop is CASSQDRGAGGPDTQYF. CDR3 nucleotides: TGCGCCAGCAGCCAAGATCGAGGAGCGGGGGGGCCAGATACGCAGTATTTT.

J is TRBJ1-1 and V is TRBV6-5; 7 bases fit TRBD1. Germline CDR1 MNHEY, CDR2 SVGAGI. The CDR3 consists of 15 residues. V was pared by 2 bases and J by 1 base, with 4 bases of the junction left unmatched. The CDR3 DNA is TGTGCCAGCAGTTACATAGGGACAGAGAACACTGAAGCTTTCTTT. Amino acid sequence: CASSYIGTENTEAFF.

V usage is TRBV30 and J usage is TRBJ1-4; D is unclear. The CDR3 is 14 amino acids. Germline V gene lookup returns CDR1 GTSNPN and CDR2 SVGIG (reference sequence). Deletions cut 0 bases from V and 8 bases from J, with 13 bases between. CDR3 nucleotide sequence: TGTGCCTGGAGTGTATTACCGGCGGTGGAAAAACTGTTTTTT. Translation gives CAWSVLPAVEKLFF. The complete variable domain, with remaining parts taken from reference TRBV30 and TRBJ1-4, reads SQTIHQWPATLVQPVGSPLSLECTVEGTSNPNLYWYRQAAGRGLQLLFYSVGIGQISSEVPQNLSASRPQDRQFILSSKKLLLSDSGFYLCAWSVLPAVEKLFFGSGTQLSVL.

V is TRBV6-5 and J is TRBJ1-4; TRBD1 matches at 7 bases. The V gene end was trimmed by 6 bases and the J gene end by 8 bases; junction bases not matched to a gene: 9. Looked up from germline, CDR1 is MNHEY and CDR2 is SVGAGI. This CDR3 contains 14 residues. The CDR3 region is CASRPSTGTEKLFF. The CDR3 nucleotides are TGTGCCAGCAGGCCTTCGACAGGGACGGAAAAACTGTTTTTT.

V gene TRBV6-1 combines with J gene TRBJ2-5, with D perhaps matching TRBD2 (6 bases). The CDR3 contains 12 residues. Germline V gene sequence: CDR1 MNHNS, CDR2 SASEGT. Trimming cost V 10 bases and J 1 base, with 10 bases left between them. CDR3: CATWDFQETQYF. CDR3 sequence (DNA): TGTGCCACCTGGGACTTCCAAGAGACCCAGTACTTC.

V is TRBV7-2 and J is TRBJ2-7; D may be TRBD1 (5 bases). This CDR3 is 13 amino acids long. CDR1 is SGHTA and CDR2 is FQGNSA in the germline V gene. V was cut by 3 bases and J by 4 bases, with 10 bases left in between. The CDR3 loop is CASSFQGQYEQYF. In DNA form, the CDR3 reads TGTGCCAGCAGCTTTCAGGGCCAGTACGAGCAGTACTTC.

The chain combines TRBV18 with TRBJ1-4; 10 bases match TRBD1. CDR3 length: 16 amino acids. Trimming took 2 bases from V and 6 from J; bases not matched to a gene: 6. The germline CDR1 and CDR2 sequences are KGHSH and LQKENI. CDR3 sequence (DNA): TGTGCCAGCTCACCAACGTCCGGGACAGGGGATGAAAAACTGTTTTTT. This sequence encodes CASSPTSGTGDEKLFF.

The V gene is TRBV29-1, the J gene TRBJ1-2; 9 bases match TRBD1. The CDR3 sequence is 13 residues long. V was clipped by 5 bases and J by 7 bases; unmatched bases: 8. Germline lookup yields CDR1 SQVTM and CDR2 ANQGSEA. CDR3 sequence (DNA): TGCAGCGTTTCCGGGACAGGGTCTGGTGGCTACACCTTC. Encoded protein: CSVSGTGSGGYTF. The full variable domain, its missing parts supplied by reference TRBV29-1 and TRBJ1-2, is SAVISQKPSRDICQRGTSLTIQCQVDSQVTMMFWYRQQPGQSLTLIATANQGSEATYESGFVIDKFPISRPNLTFSTLTVSNMSPEDSSIYLCSVSGTGSGGYTFGSGTRLTVV.

The chain has TRBV7-3 and TRBJ2-5; 10 positions agree with TRBD1. Near its end, the DNA agrees better with TRBJ2-7, so the J call may be wrong. This CDR3 has 15 amino acids. Germline V lookup: CDR1 SGHTA, CDR2 FQGTGA. The CDR3 reads CASSLTGTGAYEQYF. In DNA, the CDR3 is TGTGCCAGCAGCTTAACCGGGACAGGGGCCTACGAGCAGTACTTC.

The chain couples TRBV4-1 to TRBJ1-4; perhaps TRBD1 as D (5 bases). The CDR3 contains 16 residues. Trimming stripped 3 bases from V and 5 bases from J, with 16 bases between. Germline V lookup: CDR1 MGHRA, CDR2 YSYEKL. CDR3 DNA sequence: TGCGCCAGCAGCCAGGACCAAACTACAGGAAATGAAAAACTGTTTTTT. It encodes CASSQDQTTGNEKLFF.

The chain carries TRBV6-5 and TRBJ1-5; tentatively, D is TRBD1 (5 bases). The V end lost 8 bases, the J end lost 0 bases, and 8 bases lay between the germline ends. Germline V lookup: CDR1 MNHEY, CDR2 SVGAGI. CDR3 length: 13 amino acids. The CDR3 reads CASQGYSNQPQHF. The CDR3 nucleotides read TGTGCCAGCCAGGGATATAGCAATCAGCCCCAGCATTTT.

The CDR3: CASSKDRGGNQPQHF. CDR3 sequence (DNA): TGTGCCAGCAGCAAAGACAGGGGTGGCAATCAGCCCCAGCATTTT. V usage is TRBV5-6 and J usage is TRBJ1-5; 8 bases agree with TRBD1. V shed 4 bases, J shed 2 bases, and the junction held 5 bases outside the gene matches. CDR1 is SGHDT, CDR2 YYEEEE, per germline. There are 15 residues in the CDR3.

This CDR3 reads CASSYNLAGFETQYF. The CDR3 region has the DNA TGTGCCAGCAGTTACAACCTAGCGGGGTTTGAGACCCAGTACTTC. J is TRBJ2-5 and V is TRBV6-5; TRBD2 matches at 9 bases. Germline loops: CDR1 MNHEY, CDR2 SVGAGI. This CDR3 spans 15 amino acids. J was trimmed by 5 bases and V by 2 bases; bases with no gene match: 6.

The V and J genes are TRBV14 and TRBJ2-7; TRBD2 might be the D (5 bases). The CDR3 contains 15 residues. V lost 1 base and J 2 bases, leaving 12 bases between the germline ends. Germline CDR1 is SGHDN and CDR2 is FVKESK. The CDR3: CASSQGLPGAYEQYF. CDR3 nucleotide sequence: TGTGCCAGCAGCCAAGGACTCCCCGGGGCCTACGAGCAGTACTTC.

The chain carries TRBV6-1 and TRBJ1-6, with D possibly TRBD1 on 5 matching bases. V was trimmed by 6 bases and J by 10 bases, leaving 13 bases between them. The germline V gene has CDR1 MNHNS and CDR2 SASEGT. The CDR3 runs to 13 residues. The CDR3 nucleotides are TGTGCCAGCAGGATAAAACAGGAATCACCCCTCCACTTT. Its translation: CASRIKQESPLHF.

This clone was counted a single time. The chain recombines TRBV30 with TRBJ2-7, with D possibly TRBD1 on 6 matching bases. Germline CDR1 reads GTSNPN; CDR2 reads SVGIG (reference sequence). This CDR3 spans 11 amino acids. V gave up 5 bases and J gave up 1 base, with 6 bases separating them. The CDR3 here is CAWDRSYEQYF. CDR3 nucleotide sequence: TGTGCCTGGGACAGGTCCTACGAGCAGTACTTC.

The chain is built from TRBV11-2 and TRBJ2-1, with TRBD2 matching 7 bases. CDR1 is SGHAT, CDR2 FQNNGV, per germline. The V gene end was trimmed by 5 bases and the J gene end by 6 bases; junction bases not matched to a gene: 10. There are 15 residues in the CDR3. This CDR3 reads CASSVGAGVVNEQFF. The CDR3 DNA sequence: TGTGCCAGCAGCGTAGGCGCGGGAGTGGTCAATGAGCAGTTCTTC.

The chain employs TRBV27 and TRBJ2-7, with D possibly being TRBD2 (5 bases). CDR1 MNHEY and CDR2 SMNVEV come from the germline V gene (reference sequence). V lost 2 bases, J lost 3 bases, and 5 bases lay in between. This CDR3 contains 12 residues. In DNA, the CDR3 is TGTGCCAGCAGTTTACGGGGCTACGAGCAGTACTTC. Its translation is CASSLRGYEQYF.

This clone was found a few times. The J gene is TRBJ2-2, the V gene TRBV11-1, with 7 bases aligning to TRBD1. V lost 5 bases and J lost 1; bases outside the gene matches: 4. Germline lookup yields CDR1 SGHAT and CDR2 FQDESV (reference sequence). The CDR3 loop spans 15 amino acids. As DNA, the CDR3 is TGTGCCAGCAGCCCCCGACAGGGGAACACCGGGGAGCTGTTTTTT. The encoded protein is CASSPRQGNTGELFF.

A single count supports this clone. The chain links TRBV27 to TRBJ1-5, with D unclear. Germline CDR1 is MNHEY and CDR2 is SMNVEV (reference sequence). This CDR3 contains 13 residues. Trimming left V 10 bases short and J 0 bases short, with 10 bases between. CDR3 bases: TGTGCCACAGGAACACTTAGCAATCAGCCCCAGCATTTT. Protein product: CATGTLSNQPQHF.

This clone has only one observation. The V gene is TRBV6-5, the J gene TRBJ2-1; 8 nucleotides agree with TRBD2. The V segment lost 8 bases and the J segment 6 bases; nucleotides outside the gene matches: 6. The CDR3 sequence is 13 residues long. CDR1 and CDR2 (germline): MNHEY, SVGAGI. CDR3 in amino acids: CASGTRNSNEQFF. CDR3 sequence (DNA): TGTGCCAGCGGGACTAGGAATAGCAATGAGCAGTTCTTC.

The sample holds a few counts of this clone. J is TRBJ1-4 and V is TRBV7-8, with TRBD1 matching over 7 bases. Germline CDR1 reads SGHVS; CDR2 reads FQNEAQ. The CDR3 extends over 16 amino acids. V dropped 2 bases and J dropped 3; count of bases not matched to a gene: 6. The CDR3 is CASSLLDRAPNEKLFF. CDR3 coding DNA: TGTGCCAGCAGCTTACTTGACAGGGCCCCTAATGAAAAACTGTTTTTT. Based on the CDR3 plus reference TRBV7-8 and TRBJ1-4, the full variable domain is GAGVSQSPRYKVAKRGQDVALRCDPISGHVSLFWYQQALGQGPEFLTYFQNEAQLDKSGLPSDRFFAERPEGSVSTLKIQRTQQEDSAVYLCASSLLDRAPNEKLFFGSGTQLSVL.

V and J are TRBV10-2 and TRBJ2-1, with D possibly matching TRBD2 (5 bases). Germline lookup yields CDR1 WSHSY and CDR2 SAAADI. The CDR3 has 13 amino acids. The V gene lost 2 bases and the J gene lost 5 bases, with 7 bases spanning the gap. In DNA, the CDR3 is TGCGCCAGCAGTGAGGTTAGCGACAATGAGCAGTTCTTC. Amino acid sequence: CASSEVSDNEQFF.